Described below is a single TCR beta chain sequence and its context. Its antigen is currently not known. Base qualities are not recorded, but no much larger clone differs from it by a single base. Patients with uncontrolled infections, other autoimmune diseases, pregnancy or lactation were excluded. Diagnoses were based on clinical symptoms, serum thyroxine and TRAb, thyroid ultrasound and orbital computed tomography. Total RNA was extracted using Trizol reagent, and RNA quality was assessed on an Agilent 2100 Bioanalyzer. The data stem from a study of T cells in Graves' hyperthyroidism and ophthalmopathy (dated by TCRdb to about 2019). Regarding the study in general: To identify distinguishing TCR V-J signatures, a discovery cohort of some 99 patients was used, comprising 43 with Graves' ophthalmopathy and around 57 with stable Graves' hyperthyroidism. Following sampling, methimazole starting at 30 mg daily was given to hyperthyroidism patients, and high-dose intravenous methylprednisolone was given to ophthalmopathy patients. TCR Vbeta CDR3 sequencing of 130 to 150 peripheral blood samples (around 45 ophthalmopathy, some 75 hyperthyroidism and roughly 17 progressor patients) is reported in the paper. In over five Graves' hyperthyroidism patients, the study also compared T-cell repertoires from thyroid tissue with T-cell repertoires from blood. For training and testing, the 80 to 100 patients in the discovery cohort were randomly divided in a 7:3 ratio. Prospective prediction of ophthalmopathy was tested in an independent validation cohort of some 19 hyperthyroidism patients and around 16 patients who later progressed to ophthalmopathy.

General study outcomes and caveats: Sample size was not statistically predetermined, and blinding of investigators to group allocation was not performed. During validation, the model predicted progression to ophthalmopathy a median of about 6.5 months ahead of onset, with around 65% sensitivity and roughly 72% specificity. Blood samples also contained most of the expanded thyroid clonotypes (frequency above 0.001), which suggests that blood repertoires may reflect thyroid immune responses. A 13 V-J signature model separated ophthalmopathy from stable hyperthyroidism, with nearly 90% sensitivity and approximately 81% specificity in cross-validation and 80%/75% in testing.

TCR beta CDR3 regions were amplified from RNA transcripts. The first round of RT-PCR for the TCR CDR3 was performed with the HTBI primer set and the Qiagen OneStep RT-PCR kit. Libraries were constructed in a second round of multiplex PCR, after which size selection and purification were performed. Libraries were sequenced paired-end with 100 bp reads on an Illumina HiSeq2000. The published analysis was carried out like this. SOAPnuke was used to process the raw data, removing reads that contained adapters or uncalled bases, had a mean Phred below 15, or lacked an exact match to the constant primer or identifier. COPE v1.2.5 was used to merge the high-quality paired reads, and each unique nucleotide sequence was defined as a clonotype. MiTCR v1.1 was used to align clonotypes to the IMGT TRBV, TRBD and TRBJ reference segments. The analysis was restricted to V-J combinations with a frequency above 0.0001, which together covered 99% to 99.2% of the repertoires. The TCS score was defined as F50 (clonal expansion) divided by E x V (chaos), with BLOSUM62-based TCRdist calculated between CDR3 peptides within each V-J. Welch's t-statistics and random forest reduced 500 to 550 V-J features to 13, which were used in a naive Bayes classifier (R e1071). Thyroid-blood repertoire similarity was quantified with the Morisita-Horn index. TCRdb reprocessed the public reads (quality trimming at Q25 with fastp, clone calling with MiXCR) and kept in-frame beta chains. All rows with the same CDR3 protein become a single entry with the most common DNA and genes. The V and J calls and clone size come from TCRdb's table, not from the authors' own analysis. The sample has 480,000 or so distinct CDR3 sequences on record, 46% of them singletons. The ten largest account for about two fifths of the sample.

The sample consisted of peripheral blood or thyroid tissue (not recorded which). This clonotype was obtained from an adult woman with Graves' disease, either hyperthyroidism or ophthalmopathy (not recorded which).

The CDR3 in this case is CSVEGPGGTQYF. The nucleotide sequence is TGCAGCGTTGAGGGGCCCGGGGGGACCCAGTACTTC. Recombination connected TRBV29-1 to TRBJ2-5, with a tentative D gene TRBD2 over 6 matching bases. CDR1 and CDR2 are drawn from the germline V gene: SQVTM, ANQGSEA. At the junction V is shortened by 3 bases and J by 7 bases, with 12 bases in between. Reading from cysteine to phenylalanine, the CDR3 counts 12 amino acids. Only the CDR3 DNA is retained, 36 bases long and in frame from the first base.